Below, 17 T cell receptor beta chains from the same sample are listed, as sequenced in a study of long-term antiretroviral therapy in people with HIV. Researchers report immunoSEQ v3.0 was run at survey level. The data were produced by immunoSEQ multiplex PCR, yet TCRdb's version contains in-frame clones alone and is incomplete. The table includes about 29,000 clones, around 80% detected once. This sample comprised unsorted PBMCs, obtained 1.5 years before starting antiretroviral therapy. All receptors come from a man aged 18-30 years with HIV.

The J gene is TRBJ2-5, the V gene TRBV6-1; 8 bases are shared with TRBD1. J gave up 4 bases and V 5 bases, and 6 bases lay outside the gene matches. The CDR3 contains 14 residues. Germline V gene data show CDR1 as MNHNS and CDR2 as SASEGT. As DNA, the CDR3 is TGTGCCAGCAGTATCCGGACAGGGAGAGAGACCCAGTACTTC. As protein: CASSIRTGRETQYF.

The rearrangement uses TRBV28 and TRBJ2-7; 15 positions match TRBD2. Germline CDR1 MDHEN, CDR2 SYDVKM. V lost 4 bases, J lost 2 bases, and 18 bases stayed unmatched. This CDR3 is 21 amino acids long. CDR3 region: CASSSPTRTSGREAFPYEQYF. The CDR3 DNA sequence: TGTGCCAGCAGTTCGCCGACCCGGACTAGCGGGAGGGAGGCTTTCCCCTACGAGCAGTACTTC.

As to this clone: The same CDR3 can be traced to other DNA sequences in this sample. The chain carries TRBV19 and TRBJ1-5; D is unresolved. Germline V CDR1 and CDR2: LNHDA, SQIVND (reference sequence). Deletions cut 3 bases from V and 10 bases from J, with 10 bases between. The CDR3 runs 12 residues. CDR3 sequence reads: CASSIPLQPQHF. CDR3 coding DNA: TGTGCCAGTAGTATCCCACTCCAACCCCAGCATTTT.

The V call is TRBV7-2, the J call TRBJ1-2; 7 bases are a match to TRBD1. The CDR3 loop spans 13 amino acids. Germline V gene sequence: CDR1 SGHTA, CDR2 FQGNSA. V lost 5 bases, J lost 7 bases, and 7 bases stayed unmatched. The CDR3 region is CASSEGTEGGYTF. The CDR3 DNA is TGTGCCAGCAGCGAAGGGACAGAGGGTGGCTACACCTTC. Drawing the rest from reference TRBV7-2 and TRBJ1-2, the complete variable domain is GAGVSQSPSNKVTEKGKDVELRCDPISGHTALYWYRQSLGQGLEFLIYFQGNSAPDKSGLPSDRFSAERTGGSVSTLTIQRTQQEDSAVYLCASSEGTEGGYTFGSGTRLTVV.

The chain couples TRBV18 to TRBJ2-1; 11 bases line up with TRBD2. Trimming removed 1 base from V and 8 bases from J; junction bases left unmatched: 7. The CDR3 has 16 residues. CDR1 is KGHSH, CDR2 LQKENI, per germline. CDR3 sequence reads: CASSPLAGGPGDEQFF. The CDR3 DNA sequence: TGTGCCAGCTCACCACTAGCGGGAGGGCCGGGGGATGAGCAGTTCTTC.

The chain uses TRBV5-6 and TRBJ1-2; 7 bases map to TRBD1. The V gene's germline CDR1 is SGHDT and CDR2 YYEEEE. V dropped 4 bases and J dropped 3; count of bases not matched to a gene: 12. The CDR3 loop spans 16 amino acids. The CDR3 reads CASSLRGQIFDYGYTF. The CDR3 nucleotides read TGTGCCAGCAGCCTTAGGGGGCAAATTTTTGACTATGGCTACACCTTC.

As DNA, the CDR3 is TGTGCCAGCTCACCACGGCCCGGGACAGCGACCTACAATGAGCAGTTCTTC. This gives the protein CASSPRPGTATYNEQFF. The J gene is TRBJ2-1, the V gene TRBV18, with TRBD1 identical over 7 bases. The V gene end was trimmed by 1 base and the J gene end by 2 bases; junction bases not matched to a gene: 8. The germline V gene has CDR1 KGHSH and CDR2 LQKENI. There are 17 residues in the CDR3.

CDR3 DNA sequence: TGTGCCATCAGTGAACTAGCGGGGGGGAGCACAGATACGCAGTATTTT. It translates to CAISELAGGSTDTQYF. This chain uses TRBV10-3 with TRBJ2-3; 13 nucleotides line up with TRBD2. Germline CDR1 ENHRY, CDR2 SYGVKD. The trim removed 3 bases at V and 0 bases at J, leaving 0 bases unmatched. CDR3 length equals 16 residues.

This rearrangement joins TRBV13 to TRBJ2-4, with 11 bases lining up with TRBD2. V was pared by 5 bases and J by 0 bases, with 12 bases of the junction left unmatched. The CDR3 covers 19 residues. Looked up from germline, CDR1 is PRHDT and CDR2 is FYEKMQ (reference sequence). The CDR3 spells CASSPELAGVLLAKNIQYF. CDR3 nucleotides: TGTGCCAGCAGCCCGGAACTAGCGGGGGTCCTCTTAGCCAAAAACATTCAGTACTTC.

V is TRBV7-2 and J is TRBJ2-3; 10 bases align to TRBD2. CDR1 is SGHTA, CDR2 FQGNSA, per germline. This CDR3 has 16 residues. The V and J ends lost 3 bases and 4 bases, in that order; junction bases with no gene match: 7. CDR3: CASSFFASGGADTQYF. The CDR3 DNA follows: TGTGCCAGCAGCTTCTTCGCTAGCGGGGGTGCAGATACGCAGTATTTT.

The gene calls are TRBV7-2 and TRBJ2-5; D not resolved. Germline V gene sequence: CDR1 SGHTA, CDR2 FQGNSA. The CDR3 has 14 amino acids. Between the trimmed V and J ends, which lost 3 bases and 4 bases, there was a span of 12 bases. The CDR3 DNA follows: TGTGCCAGCAGCTTCGCTAGAACCTCAGAGACCCAGTACTTC. It yields the protein CASSFARTSETQYF.

The CDR3 here is CASSVDGSGQETQYF. The CDR3 bases are TGTGCCAGCAGCGTAGACGGGTCCGGCCAAGAGACCCAGTACTTC. V is TRBV9 and J is TRBJ2-5; unclear D gene. The CDR3 loop spans 15 amino acids. V lost 0 bases, J lost 1 base, and 10 bases lay in between. Germline CDR1 SGDLS, CDR2 YYNGEE.

The chain's CDR3 is CASSVGGSYEQYF. DNA for the CDR3: TGTGCCAGCAGCGTGGGCGGATCCTACGAGCAGTACTTC. The V call is TRBV9, the J call TRBJ2-7; D call uncertain. Germline V gene data show CDR1 as SGDLS and CDR2 as YYNGEE. Trimming left V 2 bases short and J 1 base short, with 7 bases between. CDR3 length equals 13 residues.

The chain uses TRBV7-3 and TRBJ2-1; 13 nucleotides match TRBD2. J lost 7 bases, V lost 5 bases, and 5 bases had no gene match. In germline, CDR1 is SGHTA, CDR2 FQGTGA. The CDR3 consists of 15 residues. The CDR3 bases are TGTGCCAGCAGCCCAGGACTAGCGGGAGCGAATGAGCAGTTCTTC. Its protein product is CASSPGLAGANEQFF.

CDR3 nucleotides: TGTGCCAGCGCGCCGCCAGGGGCCTCTGGAAACACCATATATTTT. Its protein is CASAPPGASGNTIYF. The J gene is TRBJ1-3, the V gene TRBV18, with D perhaps TRBD1 (6 bases). The germline V gene encodes CDR1 KGHSH and CDR2 LQKENI. This CDR3 spans 15 amino acids. The ends were cut back, 8 bases at V and 0 bases at J, with 14 bases in the middle. Drawing the rest from reference TRBV18 and TRBJ1-3, the complete variable domain is NAGVMQNPRHLVRRRGQEARLRCSPMKGHSHVYWYRQLPEEGLKFMVYLQKENIIDESGMPKERFSAEFPKEGPSILRIQQVVRGDSAAYFCASAPPGASGNTIYFGEGSWLTVV.

The V and J genes are TRBV9 and TRBJ1-1, with 7 positions matching TRBD1. Germline V lookup: CDR1 SGDLS, CDR2 YYNGEE. The CDR3 extends over 13 amino acids. V gave up 2 bases and J gave up 3 bases; unmatched junction bases: 1. CDR3 region: CASSVGTDTEAFF. The CDR3 DNA follows: TGTGCCAGCAGCGTGGGGACAGACACTGAAGCTTTCTTT.

The CDR3 sequence: CASSSKQGHETQYF. The CDR3 coding sequence is TGTGCCAGCAGCTCTAAACAGGGGCACGAGACCCAGTACTTC. The gene calls are TRBV5-4 and TRBJ2-5, with 7 bases matching TRBD1. Germline lookup yields CDR1 SGHNT and CDR2 YYREEE (reference sequence). The V and J ends lost 3 bases and 5 bases, in that order; junction bases with no gene match: 7. The CDR3 runs to 14 residues.